The 13 T cell receptor beta chains listed next were all sequenced from one sample in a study of T cell changes during pregnancy in multiple sclerosis. Here immunoSEQ multiplex PCR was the method, and the copy in TCRdb shows in-frame clones only, minus some. Of over 50,000 clones listed, around 92% are singletons. The sample was CD4+ T cells from peripheral blood mononuclear cells, taken in the third trimester of pregnancy. The receptor source for this set is a female donor with multiple sclerosis, enrolled in a pregnancy study.

This chain connects TRBV5-1 to TRBJ1-1, with a possible D match to TRBD1 (6 bases). The CDR3 has 14 amino acids. V gave up 3 bases and J gave up 5 bases, with 14 bases separating them. CDR1 and CDR2 (germline): SGHRS, YFSETQ. CDR3 DNA: TGCGCCAGCAGCTGGGGGGGGCAGCGGACTGAAGCTTTCTTT. It yields the protein CASSWGGQRTEAFF.

This chain connects TRBV19 to TRBJ1-5, with 7 positions matching TRBD1. With V trimmed by 4 bases and J by 6 bases, 9 bases remained unmatched. Germline CDR1 reads LNHDA; CDR2 reads SQIVND (reference sequence). The CDR3 is made up of 15 amino acids. CDR3: CASSTGAGQSQPQHF. CDR3 sequence (DNA): TGTGCCAGTAGTACGGGCGCGGGACAGTCTCAGCCCCAGCATTTT.

The DNA for the CDR3 is TGCGCCAGCAGCCCGTTACCGGGACAGGGAAACGAAAAACTGTTTTTT. Its translation: CASSPLPGQGNEKLFF. This chain connects TRBV4-1 to TRBJ1-4; 9 nucleotides match TRBD1. CDR1 is MGHRA and CDR2 is YSYEKL in the germline V gene. V dropped 4 bases and J dropped 8; count of bases not matched to a gene: 11. CDR3 length: 16 residues.

This sequence joins TRBV4-1 and TRBJ2-1, with D perhaps matching TRBD1 (6 bases). CDR1 MGHRA and CDR2 YSYEKL come from the germline V gene. This CDR3 comprises 16 residues. Trimming removed 0 bases at V and 0 bases at J, with 9 bases between. CDR3 sequence: CASSQDAGVSYNEQFF. CDR3 nucleotide sequence: TGCGCCAGCAGCCAAGATGCAGGGGTCTCCTACAATGAGCAGTTCTTC.

J is TRBJ2-4 and V is TRBV27, with a weak D call TRBD2 (6 bases). CDR3 length equals 13 residues. Per germline, CDR1 MNHEY and CDR2 SMNVEV (reference sequence). V lost 6 bases to trimming and J lost 9 bases, with 15 bases between them. The CDR3 here is CASRRLGESIQYF. CDR3 DNA: TGTGCCAGCAGAAGACTAGGGGAGTCCATTCAGTACTTC.

This chain connects TRBV18 to TRBJ1-1; D unresolved. V was cut by 6 bases and J by 7 bases, with 12 bases left in between. The germline V gene encodes CDR1 KGHSH and CDR2 LQKENI. This CDR3 spans 12 amino acids. The CDR3 coding sequence is TGTGCCAGCTCCCGGGAGAGGAGTGAAGCTTTCTTT. This codes for CASSRERSEAFF.

This clone was seen only once. V and J are TRBV7-9 and TRBJ1-4; tentatively, D is TRBD1 (6 bases). The CDR3 runs to 15 residues. Trimming took 1 base from V and 5 from J, leaving 11 bases between them. Germline assignment: CDR1 SEHNR and CDR2 FQNEAQ (reference sequence). In DNA form, the CDR3 reads TGTGCCAGCAGCTTAGGGGGGCTTCCGAATGAAAAACTGTTTTTT. It encodes CASSLGGLPNEKLFF.

The table lists this clone with a few counts. The V gene is TRBV30, the J gene TRBJ1-1, with no clear D. Germline loops: CDR1 GTSNPN, CDR2 SVGIG (reference sequence). The CDR3 consists of 11 residues. The ends were cut back, 7 bases at V and 1 base at J, with 7 bases in the middle. DNA for the CDR3: TGTGCCTATCAGGAGAACACTGAAGCTTTCTTT. Its translation: CAYQENTEAFF. Complete variable domain (other parts from reference TRBV30 and TRBJ1-1): SQTIHQWPATLVQPVGSPLSLECTVEGTSNPNLYWYRQAAGRGLQLLFYSVGIGQISSEVPQNLSASRPQDRQFILSSKKLLLSDSGFYLCAYQENTEAFFGQGTRLTVV.

The chain is built from TRBV5-4 and TRBJ2-1; D is possibly TRBD2 (6 bases). The CDR3 is made up of 15 amino acids. Germline loops: CDR1 SGHNT, CDR2 YYREEE (reference sequence). The V end was cut by 2 bases, the J end by 1 base, with 10 bases between. The CDR3 region is CASSFLSGSYNEQFF. In DNA, the CDR3 is TGTGCCAGCAGCTTTTTAAGCGGGTCCTACAATGAGCAGTTCTTC.

This clone has just one count. The chain recombines TRBV10-3 with TRBJ2-7; tentative D call: TRBD2 (5 bases). The CDR3 covers 15 residues. Between the trimmed V and J ends, which lost 0 bases and 1 base, there was a span of 10 bases. CDR1 and CDR2 (germline): ENHRY, SYGVKD. CDR3 residues: CAISESGRTSYEQYF. The CDR3 DNA is TGTGCCATCAGTGAGTCCGGCAGGACTTCCTACGAGCAGTACTTC.

The chain joins TRBV5-1 to TRBJ1-1; 8 bases match TRBD1. The J segment lost 4 bases and the V segment lost 5 bases, leaving 10 bases of the junction unmatched. CDR1 SGHRS and CDR2 YFSETQ come from the germline V gene. The CDR3 totals 15 residues. Here the CDR3 DNA reads TGCGCCAGCAGTACTTCCAGGACAGGGAGCACTGAAGCTTTCTTT. It codes for CASSTSRTGSTEAFF.

The chain has TRBV30 and TRBJ1-3; perhaps TRBD1 as D (6 bases). Germline loops: CDR1 GTSNPN, CDR2 SVGIG (reference sequence). This CDR3 is 15 amino acids long. V lost 0 bases and J 11 bases, leaving 20 bases between the germline ends. The CDR3 loop reads CAWSVGTGHSVPIYF. CDR3 nucleotides: TGTGCCTGGAGTGTGGGTACAGGGCATAGTGTCCCCATATATTTT.

The V gene is TRBV28, the J gene TRBJ1-2; D remains ambiguous. The V gene lost 11 bases and the J gene lost 0 bases, with 10 bases spanning the gap. The germline V gene encodes CDR1 MDHEN and CDR2 SYDVKM. CDR3 length equals 12 residues. CDR3 sequence reads: CAHGDSNYGYTF. Here the CDR3 DNA reads TGTGCCCACGGAGACTCTAACTATGGCTACACCTTC.